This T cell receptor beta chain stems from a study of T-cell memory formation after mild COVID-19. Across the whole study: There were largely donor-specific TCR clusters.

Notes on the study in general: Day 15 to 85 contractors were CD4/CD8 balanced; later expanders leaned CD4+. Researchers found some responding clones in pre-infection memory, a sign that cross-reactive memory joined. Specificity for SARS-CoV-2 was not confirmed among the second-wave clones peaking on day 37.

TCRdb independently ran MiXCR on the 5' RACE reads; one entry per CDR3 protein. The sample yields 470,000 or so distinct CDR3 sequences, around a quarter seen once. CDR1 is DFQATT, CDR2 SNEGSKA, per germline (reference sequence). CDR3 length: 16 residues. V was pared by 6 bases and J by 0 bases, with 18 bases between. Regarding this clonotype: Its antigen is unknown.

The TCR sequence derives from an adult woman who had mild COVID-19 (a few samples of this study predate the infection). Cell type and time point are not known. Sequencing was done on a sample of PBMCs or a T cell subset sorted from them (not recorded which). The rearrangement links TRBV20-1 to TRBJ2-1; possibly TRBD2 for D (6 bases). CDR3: CSAERVATSSYNEQFF. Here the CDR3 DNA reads TGCAGTGCAGAGAGGGTAGCGACTAGCTCCTACAATGAGCAGTTCTTC.